This TCR beta chain emerged from a study of blood T cell repertoires in COVID-19 (dated by TCRdb to about 2020). In the study overall: Samples from collaborators originated in the United States, Italy and Spain and spanned both the acute and convalescent phases of COVID-19. Samples were obtained from the ongoing ImmuneRACE study (first 160 participants) and from 1,200 or so subjects provided by 6 global collaborators. Sample metadata almost always included a de-identified subject ID, COVID-19 status, age in years and sex. The dataset comprised deeply sampled blood TCRbeta repertoires from subjects exposed to, actively infected with, or recovered from COVID-19. The material from the prospective study consisted of cDNA or gDNA derived from T cells, B-cell-depleted T cells, or PBMCs. The repertoires were released in a freely available public database intended as a resource for research on the immune response to SARS-CoV-2. Where available, HLA class I and class II types were obtained from metadata supplied by the sample provider rather than from assay-based typing. Study-level results and caveats: How much clinical and demographic metadata was included differed by source and by participant, and the metadata was provided uncurated.

The immunoSEQ Assay, a bias-controlled multiplex PCR, was used to amplify TCRbeta CDR3 regions from genomic DNA. In the original analysis: The number of nucleated cells in each sample was estimated from the amplification of reference gene primers within the assay. Sequence reads were collapsed and filtered to measure the absolute abundance of every unique TCRbeta CDR3 rearrangement. For each sample, productive Simpson clonality was calculated as the square root of Simpson's diversity index over productive rearrangements. TCRdb retrieved this table from immuneACCESS and kept in-frame rearrangements only. Not all clones are present; in checked studies, unresolved V genes account for under half, and no reason is known for the remainder. V and J calls plus clone size are reproduced from that table; the DNA served to infer D and trimming. Present in this sample are some 390,000 clones, around 86% of which were seen just once. In total, the top ten clones hold 2.5% to 3.5% of the sample.

Each collaborating institution followed its own protocols to collect whole blood in K2EDTA tubes. Collaborator samples were shipped for TCRbeta analysis as frozen whole blood, isolated PBMCs, or DNA extracted from either sample type. On this clone itself: The antigen this receptor binds is unknown. The input lacks base qualities; no much larger clone sits a single base away.

This clonotype originated in a human donor in a cohort sampled during active COVID-19. The sequenced sample consisted of peripheral blood.

The nucleotide sequence reads as follows: TGTGCCAGCGTCCCCGGGACAGGTGGCTACAATGAGCAGTTCTTC. Its translation reads: CASVPGTGGYNEQFF. The V and J genes are TRBV2 and TRBJ2-1; 8 central bases correspond to TRBD1. The CDR1 and CDR2 encoded by the germline V gene are SNHLY and FYNNEI. V is trimmed back by 8 bases and J by 3 bases, and the junction contains 9 bases that no gene match accounts for. Including cysteine and phenylalanine, the CDR3 has 15 amino acids. This entry keeps only the CDR3 DNA: 45 bases, framed from base 1.